The next 29 T cell receptor beta chains were all read from a single sample in a study of CD8+CD57+ T cells in acquired aplastic anemia. Template material for TCR beta VDJ and CDR3 profiling consisted of genomic DNA. TCRdb re-analysed the reads in MiXCR, keeping a single row per CDR3 protein. The sample shows 200,000 to 250,000 distinct CDR3 sequences, around 60% of them seen only once. The sequencing input was sorted CD4+, CD8+, or CD8+CD57+ T cells (not recorded which) from PBMCs. The receptor set was obtained from a human donor in good health.

This clonotype was recorded many times. The chain couples TRBV15 to TRBJ2-1; TRBD1 matches 8 bases. This CDR3 comprises 18 residues. CDR1 LNHNV and CDR2 YYDKDF come from the germline V gene (reference sequence). V lost 0 bases, J lost 7 bases, and 14 bases stayed unmatched. CDR3 in amino acids: CATSRDFMGQDVENEQFF. The CDR3 DNA follows: TGTGCCACCAGCAGAGATTTTATGGGACAGGACGTTGAGAATGAGCAGTTCTTC.

The chain carries TRBV7-2 and TRBJ1-2; possible D gene TRBD1, 5 bases. V was pared by 1 base and J by 6 bases, with 18 bases between. Germline-derived CDR1 and CDR2 are SGHTA and FQGNSA. The CDR3 is made up of 16 amino acids. This CDR3 is CASSLVGETQGDGYTF. The CDR3 coding sequence is TGTGCCAGCAGCTTAGTAGGAGAGACCCAGGGTGATGGCTACACCTTC.

The genes are TRBV7-8 and TRBJ2-3; TRBD2 agrees at 7 bases. The CDR3 totals 17 residues. V lost 3 bases to trimming and J lost 2 bases; unmatched junction nucleotides: 11. CDR1 and CDR2 (germline): SGHVS, FQNEAQ. CDR3 in DNA: TGTGCCAGCAGCTTGGTGCGGAGGGGAGGGACCACAGATACGCAGTATTTT. Translation gives CASSLVRRGGTTDTQYF.

Turning to this clonotype: Compared with germline, one end of the junction differs, possibly owing to a read error. The V call is TRBV7-3, the J call TRBJ2-5, with 8 bases lining up with TRBD2. The CDR3 covers 15 residues. Germline V CDR1 and CDR2: SGHTA, FQGTGA. In DNA form, the CDR3 reads TGTGCCAGCAGCGTAACGCCGGGAGGGTGGGAGACCCAGTACTTC. This gives the protein CASSVTPGGWETQYF.

As for this clonotype: The CDR3 does not end in the conserved phenylalanine or tryptophan, so this is likely a read error. This rearrangement joins TRBV10-2 to TRBJ1-6, with D possibly TRBD1 on 5 matching bases. Trimming shortened V by 1 base and J by 7 bases, and 11 bases separated the two germline ends. CDR1 is WSHSY, CDR2 SAAADI, per germline. The CDR3 has 15 residues. The CDR3 spells CASSEYGGRNSPLHL. In DNA, the CDR3 is TGCGCCAGCAGTGAGTATGGGGGAAGAAATTCACCCCTCCACCTC.

Worth noting for this clonotype: Given a much more abundant clone one base away, this may be a read error. The genes are TRBV9 and TRBJ1-4, with TRBD1 identical over 7 bases. The CDR3 loop spans 15 amino acids. Germline-derived CDR1 and CDR2 are SGDLS and YYNGEE. Germline trimming cut 3 bases from V and 0 bases from J; bases unmatched to any gene: 2. In DNA form, the CDR3 reads TGTGCCAGCAGCGCAGACAGGGCAACTAATGAAAAACTGTTTTTT. It codes for CASSADRATNEKLFF. Full variable domain (remainder filled in from reference TRBV9 and TRBJ1-4): DSGVTQTPKHLITATGQRVTLRCSPRSGDLSVYWYQQSLDQGLQFLIQYYNGEERAKGNILERFSAQQFPDLHSELNLSSLELGDSALYFCASSADRATNEKLFFGSGTQLSVL.

Turning to this clonotype: It is likely a read error, because the conserved phenylalanine at the end of the CDR3 is missing. This chain uses TRBV11-2 with TRBJ2-7; D not resolved. The V gene lost 6 bases and the J gene lost 3 bases, with 18 bases spanning the gap. Germline lookup yields CDR1 SGHAT and CDR2 FQNNGV. This CDR3 region has 15 residues. Written as DNA, the CDR3 is TGTGCCAGCAGGGCTTCTACGAGTGGAGACTACGAGCAGTACCTC. Translated: CASRASTSGDYEQYL.

This clonotype was detected only a few times. The chain uses TRBV24-1 and TRBJ2-5; tentatively, D is TRBD1 (7 bases). Germline CDR1 reads KGHDR; CDR2 reads SFDVKD. This CDR3 spans 16 amino acids. V shed 1 base and J shed 2 bases, with 13 bases lying between them. The CDR3 DNA reads as TGTGCCACCAGTGATTTTAGGCAGGGGGGACAAGAGACCCAGTACTTC. It encodes CATSDFRQGGQETQYF.

This chain connects TRBV7-8 to TRBJ2-5, with 8 positions matching TRBD2. The CDR3 consists of 13 residues. The germline V gene encodes CDR1 SGHVS and CDR2 FQNEAQ. The junction had 5 bases not matched to a gene; V was cut back by 5 bases and J by 6 bases. For the CDR3, the DNA is TGTGCCAGCAGCGCTACTAGCGGAAAGACCCAGTACTTC. This sequence encodes CASSATSGKTQYF.

J is TRBJ2-7 and V is TRBV6-5; 8 bases agree with TRBD1. Germline V gene sequence: CDR1 MNHEY, CDR2 SVGAGI. The V and J ends lost 5 bases and 3 bases, in that order; junction bases with no gene match: 3. The CDR3 length is 13 residues. The chain's CDR3 is CASSKTGDYEQYF. In DNA form, the CDR3 reads TGTGCCAGCAGTAAGACAGGGGACTACGAGCAGTACTTC.

The gene calls are TRBV27 and TRBJ2-2; 9 bases map to TRBD1. The germline gives CDR1 MNHEY, CDR2 SMNVEV (reference sequence). The CDR3 contains 15 residues. After removal of 2 bases from V and 3 bases from J, the junction contained 1 base not matched to a gene. This CDR3 is CASSLRTGDTGELFF. CDR3 DNA: TGTGCCAGCAGTTTACGGACAGGGGACACCGGGGAGCTGTTTTTT.

The rearrangement joins TRBV9 to TRBJ1-2; D gene ambiguous. CDR1 SGDLS and CDR2 YYNGEE come from the germline V gene. V was pared by 0 bases and J by 5 bases, with 11 bases between. The CDR3 extends over 14 amino acids. Written as DNA, the CDR3 is TGTGCCAGCAGCGTAGAAGGACCCTCATATGGCTACACCTTC. This encodes CASSVEGPSYGYTF.

By its share, this clonotype is medium-sized. The rearrangement links TRBV20-1 to TRBJ2-3; D unclear. CDR3 length equals 11 residues. CDR1 is DFQATT and CDR2 is SNEGSKA in the germline V gene (reference sequence). Trimming stripped 0 bases from V and 4 bases from J, with 2 bases between. CDR3 loop: CSAREADTQYF. For the CDR3, the DNA is TGCAGTGCTAGAGAAGCAGATACGCAGTATTTT.

This clonotype was seen once. The V and J genes are TRBV5-1 and TRBJ2-7; 9 nucleotides line up with TRBD2. J lost 5 bases, V lost 0 bases, and 6 bases had no gene match. Germline V gives CDR1 SGHRS, CDR2 YFSETQ. This CDR3 spans 15 amino acids. CDR3 loop: CASSLGAGGLHEQYF. CDR3 DNA: TGCGCCAGCAGCTTGGGAGCGGGAGGTCTCCACGAGCAGTACTTC.

This clonotype has ten or more counts. J is TRBJ1-4 and V is TRBV7-2, with 8 bases lining up with TRBD1. V was clipped by 6 bases and J by 10 bases; unmatched bases: 10. CDR1 and CDR2 (germline): SGHTA, FQGNSA. The CDR3 is 14 residues long. CDR3 DNA sequence: TGTGCCAGCAGTTTCACCGGACAGGGTAGAAAACTGTTTTTT. Protein: CASSFTGQGRKLFF.

This chain links TRBV20-1 with TRBJ1-1; 7 bases fit TRBD1. This CDR3 is built from 15 residues. The J segment lost 0 bases and the V segment lost 6 bases, leaving 10 bases of the junction unmatched. Germline CDR1 reads DFQATT; CDR2 reads SNEGSKA (reference sequence). This CDR3 reads CSALPLTGVNTEAFF. The CDR3 DNA is TGCAGTGCCCTCCCTCTCACAGGGGTGAACACTGAAGCTTTCTTT.

This clonotype was recorded many times. The chain couples TRBV6-6 to TRBJ1-1, with D tentatively TRBD1 (5 bases). The germline V and J ends were trimmed by 4 bases and 3 bases, with 6 bases remaining between them. The germline V gene has CDR1 MNHNY and CDR2 SVGAGI (reference sequence). The CDR3 has 12 residues. The DNA for the CDR3 is TGTGCCAGCAGTTTCAGGGACACTGAAGCTTTCTTT. Its protein product is CASSFRDTEAFF.

This clonotype was detected many times. The chain carries TRBV7-9 and TRBJ2-5, with no clear D. CDR1 and CDR2 from the germline V gene are SEHNR and FQNEAQ (reference sequence). V was pared by 5 bases and J by 2 bases, with 15 bases between. This CDR3 region has 15 residues. The CDR3 sequence is CASSPPGRLQETQYF. As DNA, the CDR3 is TGTGCCAGCAGCCCACCGGGCCGTCTACAAGAGACCCAGTACTTC.

About this clonotype: A read error may explain this, as a much larger clone is one base away. This likely comes from a read error, as the CDR3 has no conserved phenylalanine or tryptophan at its end. CDR3 protein: CASSQSGTTEAFL. The CDR3 DNA follows: TGTGCCAGTAGTCAGTCAGGGACCACTGAAGCTTTCTTA. The chain links TRBV19 to TRBJ1-1; tentatively, D is TRBD1 (5 bases). CDR1 and CDR2 (germline): LNHDA, SQIVND (reference sequence). The CDR3 is made up of 13 amino acids. Between the trimmed V and J ends, which lost 5 bases and 4 bases, there was a span of 11 bases.

J is TRBJ2-7 and V is TRBV9; D is perhaps TRBD1 or TRBD2 (5 bases each). Germline values: CDR1 SGDLS, CDR2 YYNGEE. This CDR3 is 16 amino acids long. The ends were cut back, 4 bases at V and 2 bases at J, with 19 bases in the middle. The DNA for the CDR3 is TGTGCCAGCAGCCTAGCTCTAAGGGGTCCGCCCTACGAGCAGTACTTC. It is translated as CASSLALRGPPYEQYF. The full variable domain, with the rest looked up from reference TRBV9 and TRBJ2-7, is DSGVTQTPKHLITATGQRVTLRCSPRSGDLSVYWYQQSLDQGLQFLIQYYNGEERAKGNILERFSAQQFPDLHSELNLSSLELGDSALYFCASSLALRGPPYEQYFGPGTRLTVT.

V and J are TRBV7-3 and TRBJ2-1; 10 nucleotides line up with TRBD2. From germline, CDR1 is SGHTA and CDR2 FQGTGA. The CDR3 contains 14 residues. V gave up 5 bases and J gave up 9 bases; unmatched junction bases: 7. CDR3 bases: TGTGCCAGCAGCCTCAGCGGGGGGGTTAGTGAGCAGTTCTTC. This sequence encodes CASSLSGGVSEQFF.

With respect to this clonotype: A read error may be the cause here, since a much bigger clone is one base away. This is likely a read error, given that the CDR3 carries no conserved phenylalanine or tryptophan at its end. The V call is TRBV27, the J call TRBJ2-7; the D gene could be TRBD1 or TRBD2 (5 bases each). The CDR3 has 14 residues. The V and J ends lost 6 bases and 0 bases respectively, with 12 bases between them. Germline lookup yields CDR1 MNHEY and CDR2 SMNVEV (reference sequence). CDR3 residues: CASRGTPSSYEQYL. CDR3 DNA: TGTGCCAGCAGAGGGACGCCAAGCTCCTACGAGCAGTACCTC.

Here the CDR3 reads CASSIGQGPNYGYTF. The DNA for the CDR3 is TGTGCCAGTAGTATTGGACAGGGGCCAAACTATGGCTACACCTTC. The gene calls are TRBV19 and TRBJ1-2, with 9 nucleotides matching TRBD1. The CDR3 contains 15 residues. The germline gives CDR1 LNHDA, CDR2 SQIVND (reference sequence). The V gene end was trimmed by 3 bases and the J gene end by 2 bases; junction bases not matched to a gene: 4.

The rearrangement joins TRBV10-3 to TRBJ2-5; TRBD1 matches 8 bases. The germline gives CDR1 ENHRY, CDR2 SYGVKD. J was trimmed by 5 bases and V by 4 bases; bases with no gene match: 3. The CDR3 consists of 13 residues. CDR3 in DNA: TGTGCCATCAGTGGCAGGGGGCGGGAGACCCAGTACTTC. Protein sequence: CAISGRGRETQYF.

Comments on this clonotype: A read error may account for a junction end that differs from germline. This sequence joins TRBV7-2 and TRBJ1-5; no clear D. Germline loops: CDR1 SGHTA, CDR2 FQGNSA. This CDR3 has 17 residues. CDR3 residues: CASSSEATRSGNKPQHF. The CDR3 region has the DNA TGTGCCAGCAGCAGCGAAGCGACAAGATCAGGCAATAAGCCCCAGCATTTT.

This clonotype was recorded a few times. The rearrangement links TRBV7-2 to TRBJ1-1, with a possible D match to TRBD1 (6 bases). The CDR3 spans 15 residues. Germline V gives CDR1 SGHTA, CDR2 FQGNSA. Trimming cost V 1 base and J 5 bases, with 14 bases left between them. The CDR3 reads CASSLGPGARTEAFF. In DNA, the CDR3 is TGTGCCAGCAGCTTAGGCCCAGGGGCGCGGACTGAAGCTTTCTTT.

In this sample, this clonotype turned up a few times. This chain connects TRBV25-1 to TRBJ1-2; the D is unclear. Trimming removed 3 bases at V and 4 bases at J, with 9 bases between. The germline V gene encodes CDR1 MGHDK and CDR2 SYGVNS. The CDR3 runs 13 residues. The CDR3 loop is CASSEGGAYGYTF. The CDR3 DNA sequence: TGTGCCAGCAGTGAGGGCGGCGCCTATGGCTACACCTTC.

The V and J genes are TRBV20-1 and TRBJ1-2; D gene uncertain. This CDR3 is built from 12 residues. CDR1 is DFQATT, CDR2 SNEGSKA, per germline (reference sequence). Trimming removed 5 bases from V and 5 bases from J, with 12 bases in between. CDR3 residues: CSAPRVGYGYTF. CDR3 in DNA: TGCAGTGCTCCCCGAGTAGGGTATGGCTACACCTTC.

This clonotype was detected only once. The genes are TRBV5-1 and TRBJ2-1; 8 bases line up with TRBD1. Germline CDR1 is SGHRS and CDR2 is YFSETQ. This CDR3 has 14 residues. After removal of 4 bases from V and 8 bases from J, the junction contained 8 bases not matched to a gene. DNA for the CDR3: TGCGCCAGCAGCCACGGACAGGGAGGAGATGAGCAGTTCTTC. Translated, it gives CASSHGQGGDEQFF.